Presented here are 14 T cell receptor beta chains from one specimen sequenced in a study of blood T cell repertoires in COVID-19. Clones were sequenced by immunoSEQ multiplex PCR, and TCRdb holds only the in-frame ones, with some missing. Altogether about 180,000 clones are present, under 90% being singletons, with the ten largest covering about 18%. Sequencing was performed on peripheral blood. These receptors all stem from a person aged 70 to 85 with COVID-19, enrolled during active disease.

The chain recombines TRBV4-1 with TRBJ1-2; TRBD1 matches at 7 bases. The CDR3 runs 15 residues. Unmatched junction bases numbered 8, after V lost 0 bases and J lost 7 bases. Germline lookup yields CDR1 MGHRA and CDR2 YSYEKL. The DNA for the CDR3 is TGCGCCAGCAGCCAAGATCCAGGGGGAAGAGGTGGCTACACCTTC. The encoded protein is CASSQDPGGRGGYTF.

The CDR3 nucleotides read TGTGCCAGCAGCGGGGCGTGGGACAGTCGCACAGATACGCAGTATTTT. It yields the protein CASSGAWDSRTDTQYF. The V call is TRBV7-6, the J call TRBJ2-3; 7 bases map to TRBD1. The ends lost 5 bases at V and 1 base at J; junction bases unmatched: 9. CDR1 and CDR2 (germline): SGHVS, FNYEAQ. The CDR3 covers 16 residues.

The V call is TRBV7-8, the J call TRBJ2-2; TRBD2 matches at 12 bases. The germline V gene has CDR1 SGHVS and CDR2 FQNEAQ. The J segment lost 3 bases and the V segment lost 5 bases, leaving 13 bases of the junction unmatched. The CDR3 is made up of 19 amino acids. CDR3: CASSQIRTSGTGYTGELFF. DNA for the CDR3: TGTGCCAGCAGCCAAATACGGACTAGCGGGACGGGTTACACCGGGGAGCTGTTTTTT. The full variable domain, in which reference TRBV7-8 and TRBJ2-2 provide the parts outside the CDR3, is GAGVSQSPRYKVAKRGQDVALRCDPISGHVSLFWYQQALGQGPEFLTYFQNEAQLDKSGLPSDRFFAERPEGSVSTLKIQRTQQEDSAVYLCASSQIRTSGTGYTGELFFGEGSRLTVL.

The chain links TRBV29-1 to TRBJ1-1, with unresolved D. This CDR3 contains 12 residues. Germline V gene lookup returns CDR1 SQVTM and CDR2 ANQGSEA. The V and J ends lost 3 bases and 1 base respectively, with 6 bases between them. The CDR3 DNA reads as TGCAGCGTTGACGCAGGGAACACTGAAGCTTTCTTT. Its protein product is CSVDAGNTEAFF.

The rearrangement joins TRBV5-4 to TRBJ2-5, with TRBD1 identical over 7 bases. CDR1 and CDR2 (germline): SGHNT, YYREEE (reference sequence). This CDR3 is 16 amino acids long. V gave up 4 bases and J gave up 3 bases; unmatched junction bases: 12. The CDR3 region has the DNA TGTGCCAGCAGCGTAATCCCCGGGACAGTAGAAGAGACCCAGTACTTC. This sequence encodes CASSVIPGTVEETQYF.

J is TRBJ1-1 and V is TRBV5-5; perhaps TRBD1 as D (5 bases). CDR3 size: 14 residues. Deletions cut 2 bases from V and 7 bases from J, with 15 bases between. The germline V gene encodes CDR1 SGHKS and CDR2 YYEKEE (reference sequence). Here the CDR3 DNA reads TGTGCCAGCAGCTTTTACCAGACAGCCGATGAAGCTTTCTTT. It codes for CASSFYQTADEAFF.

The V gene is TRBV11-2, the J gene TRBJ2-1, with D uncertain. Trimming pared 1 base from V and 13 bases from J, leaving 11 bases between. The CDR3 contains 12 residues. The germline V gene encodes CDR1 SGHAT and CDR2 FQNNGV. The CDR3 nucleotides are TGTGCCAGCAGCTTAGTACCAGGCATTCAGTTCTTC. Its translation: CASSLVPGIQFF.

The sample holds one count of this clone. V and J are TRBV10-3 and TRBJ2-1, with 8 bases matching TRBD1. Germline CDR1 and CDR2: ENHRY and SYGVKD. CDR3 length: 17 amino acids. The ends lost 0 bases at V and 5 bases at J; junction bases unmatched: 9. As DNA, the CDR3 is TGTGCCATCAGTGAGTCGCGGGGAACAGGGGGGAACAATGAGCAGTTCTTC. This codes for CAISESRGTGGNNEQFF.

The rearrangement joins TRBV5-1 to TRBJ1-2; D not resolved. The V end lost 0 bases, the J end lost 7 bases, and 10 bases lay between the germline ends. The V gene's germline CDR1 is SGHRS and CDR2 YFSETQ. This CDR3 is 13 amino acids long. CDR3 DNA sequence: TGCGCCAGCAGCTTGGTGGAGGAAAGTGGCTACACCTTC. Encoded protein: CASSLVEESGYTF.

The table lists this clone with a count of one. V usage is TRBV7-2 and J usage is TRBJ2-5; D is uncertain. This CDR3 region has 13 residues. V lost 4 bases and J lost 0, with 6 bases in between. The germline V gene has CDR1 SGHTA and CDR2 FQGNSA. In nucleotides, the CDR3 is TGTGCCAGCAGCTGGAGACACCAAGAGACCCAGTACTTC. Protein sequence: CASSWRHQETQYF.

V gene TRBV21-1 combines with J gene TRBJ2-2; TRBD1 is the table's D call and was not checked against the DNA. TRBV21-1 is annotated as a pseudogene. The CDR3 totals 16 residues. CDR3 loop: CASSKANRKNTGELFF. DNA of the CDR3: TGTGCCAGCAGCAAAGCCAACAGGAAGAACACCGGGGAGCTGTTTTTT.

The chain recombines TRBV19 with TRBJ2-5, with 9 bases identical to TRBD1. The CDR3 length is 15 residues. Germline CDR1 is LNHDA and CDR2 is SQIVND (reference sequence). V dropped 4 bases and J dropped 1; count of bases not matched to a gene: 4. The DNA for the CDR3 is TGTGCCAGTAGTACCGGGACAGGGAGCCAAGAGACCCAGTACTTC. As protein: CASSTGTGSQETQYF.

CDR3 coding DNA: TGTGCCATCAGGAAGACAGGGGAAAACAATCAGCCCCAGCATTTT. This gives the protein CAIRKTGENNQPQHF. The chain uses TRBV10-3 and TRBJ1-5; 8 bases align to TRBD1. V trimming: 6 bases; J trimming: 3 bases; junction bases outside the gene matches: 7. Germline V gene data show CDR1 as ENHRY and CDR2 as SYGVKD. The CDR3 spans 15 residues.

This clone was recorded once. The rearrangement links TRBV4-1 to TRBJ1-2, with 7 positions matching TRBD1. The CDR3 runs 14 residues. Looked up from germline, CDR1 is MGHRA and CDR2 is YSYEKL. V was pared by 4 bases and J by 8 bases, with 10 bases of the junction left unmatched. The CDR3 bases are TGCGCCAGCAGCCCAGGAGGGGGCAAATGGGGCTACACCTTC. This encodes CASSPGGGKWGYTF.